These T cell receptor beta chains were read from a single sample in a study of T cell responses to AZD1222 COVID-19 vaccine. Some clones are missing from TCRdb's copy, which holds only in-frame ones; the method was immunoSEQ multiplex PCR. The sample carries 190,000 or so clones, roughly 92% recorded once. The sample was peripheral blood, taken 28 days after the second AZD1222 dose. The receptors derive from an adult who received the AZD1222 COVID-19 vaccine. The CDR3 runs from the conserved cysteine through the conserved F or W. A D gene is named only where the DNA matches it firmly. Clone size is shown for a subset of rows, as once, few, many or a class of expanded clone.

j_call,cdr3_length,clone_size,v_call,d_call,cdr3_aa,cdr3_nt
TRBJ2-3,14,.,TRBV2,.,CASSELRLTDTQYF,TGTGCCAGCAGTGAACTACGACTCACAGATACGCAGTATTTT
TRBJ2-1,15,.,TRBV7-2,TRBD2,CASSLESGGWNEQFF,TGTGCCAGCAGCTTAGAAAGCGGGGGGTGGAATGAGCAGTTCTTC
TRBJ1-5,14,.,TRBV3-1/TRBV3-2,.,CASSQRYSNQPQHF,TGTGCCAGCAGCCAAAGATATAGCAATCAGCCCCAGCATTTT
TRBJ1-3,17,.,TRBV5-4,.,CASSLAGGGSSGNTIYF,TGTGCCAGCAGCTTGGCCGGAGGGGGGAGCTCTGGAAACACCATATATTTT
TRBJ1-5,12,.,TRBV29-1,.,CSAGGSNQPQHF,TGCAGCGCCGGGGGGAGCAATCAGCCCCAGCATTTT
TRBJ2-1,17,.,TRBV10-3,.,CAISDLTGTPRGNEQFF,TGTGCCATCAGTGATCTTACCGGGACACCCCGGGGGAATGAGCAGTTCTTC
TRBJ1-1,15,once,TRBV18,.,CASSPTLDRRTEAFF,TGTGCCAGCTCACCCACTCTGGACCGCCGGACTGAAGCTTTCTTT
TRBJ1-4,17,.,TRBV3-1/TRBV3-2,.,CASSLSPRRAPNEKLFF,TGTGCCAGCAGCCTATCGCCACGAAGGGCCCCGAATGAAAAACTGTTTTTT
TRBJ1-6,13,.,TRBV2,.,CASRLTDNSPLHF,TGTGCCAGCAGATTGACAGATAATTCACCCCTCCACTTT
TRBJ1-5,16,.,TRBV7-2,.,CASSLVASYSNQPQHF,TGTGCCAGCAGCTTAGTGGCCAGCTATAGCAATCAGCCCCAGCATTTT
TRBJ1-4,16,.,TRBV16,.,CASSPPGRRTNEKLFF,TGTGCCAGCAGCCCCCCAGGGCGGAGAACTAATGAAAAACTGTTTTTT
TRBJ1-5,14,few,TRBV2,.,CASSEVSRVGPQHF,TGTGCCAGCAGTGAAGTTAGTAGGGTGGGGCCCCAGCATTTT
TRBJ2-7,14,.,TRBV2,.,CASSLQGLPYEQYF,TGTGCCAGCAGTTTACAGGGATTACCCTACGAGCAGTACTTC
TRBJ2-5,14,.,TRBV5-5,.,CASSLLQGWETQYF,TGTGCCAGCAGCCTACTTCAGGGTTGGGAGACCCAGTACTTC
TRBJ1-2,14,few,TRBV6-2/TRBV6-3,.,CASSYTVMLYGYTF,TGTGCCAGCAGTTACACAGTAATGCTCTATGGCTACACCTTC
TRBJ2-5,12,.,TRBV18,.,CASSPGEETQYF,TGTGCCAGCTCACCGGGGGAGGAGACCCAGTACTTC
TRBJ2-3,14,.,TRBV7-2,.,CASSLTADLDTQYF,TGTGCCAGCAGCCTCACGGCTGACCTGGATACGCAGTATTTT
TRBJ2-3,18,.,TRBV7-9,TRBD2,CASSPASGGTSTTDTQYF,TGTGCCAGCAGCCCCGCTAGCGGGGGGACCTCTACCACAGATACGCAGTATTTT
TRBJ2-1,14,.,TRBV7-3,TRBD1,CASSRQGDYNEQFF,TGTGCCAGCAGCCGGCAGGGGGATTACAATGAGCAGTTCTTC
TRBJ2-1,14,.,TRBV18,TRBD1,CASSLSRDSNEQFF,TGTGCCAGCTCATTGTCCCGGGACAGCAATGAGCAGTTCTTC
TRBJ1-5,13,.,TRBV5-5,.,CASSLDWNQPQHF,TGTGCCAGCAGCTTGGACTGGAATCAGCCCCAGCATTTT
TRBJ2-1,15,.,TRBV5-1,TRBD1,CASSFEGAIRGEQFF,TGCGCCAGCAGCTTCGAGGGGGCGATACGGGGTGAGCAGTTCTTC
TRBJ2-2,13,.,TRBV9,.,CASSVASVGELFF,TGTGCCAGCAGCGTAGCCAGTGTCGGGGAGCTGTTTTTT
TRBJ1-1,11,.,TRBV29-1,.,CSVERNTEAFF,TGCAGCGTCGAACGGAACACTGAAGCTTTCTTT
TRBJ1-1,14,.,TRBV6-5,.,CASRGGVGGGWAFF,TGTGCCAGCAGGGGGGGGGTTGGCGGAGGCTGGGCTTTCTTT
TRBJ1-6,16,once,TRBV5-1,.,CASSLEGGNRRSPLHF,TGCGCCAGCAGCTTGGAAGGGGGAAACCGCCGATCACCCCTCCACTTT
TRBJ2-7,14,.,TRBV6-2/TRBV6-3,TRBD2,CASSYVGLAREQYF,TGTGCCAGCAGTTACGTTGGACTAGCGAGGGAGCAGTACTTC
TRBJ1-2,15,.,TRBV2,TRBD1,CASSEVGTGNYGYTF,TGTGCCAGCAGTGAAGTGGGGACAGGGAACTATGGCTACACCTTC
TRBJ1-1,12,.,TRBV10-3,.,CATGGLNTEAFF,TGTGCCACCGGGGGGTTGAACACTGAAGCTTTCTTT
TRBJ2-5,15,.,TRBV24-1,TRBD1,CATSDFGQGGETQYF,TGTGCCACCAGTGATTTCGGACAGGGAGGAGAGACCCAGTACTTC
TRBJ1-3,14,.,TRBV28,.,CASSPPRVGDTIYF,TGTGCCAGCAGTCCACCGAGGGTTGGGGACACCATATATTTT
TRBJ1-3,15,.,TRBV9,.,CASSASRTEGNTIYF,TGTGCCAGCAGCGCCAGTAGGACCGAAGGAAACACCATATATTTT
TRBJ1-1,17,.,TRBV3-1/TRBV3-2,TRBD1,CASSPRQGTRANTEAFF,TGTGCCAGCAGCCCCAGACAGGGAACGAGGGCGAACACTGAAGCTTTCTTT
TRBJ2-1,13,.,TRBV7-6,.,CASSLPLGNEQFF,TGTGCCAGCAGCTTACCCCTCGGAAATGAGCAGTTCTTC
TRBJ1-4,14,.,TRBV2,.,CASKGGSTNEKLFF,TGTGCCAGCAAAGGGGGTTCAACTAATGAAAAACTGTTTTTT
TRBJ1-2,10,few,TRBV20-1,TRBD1,CSARGQFYTF,TGCAGTGCTAGGGGACAGTTCTACACCTTC
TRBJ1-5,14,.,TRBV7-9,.,CASSLRDSNQPQHF,TGTGCCAGCAGCTTACGGGATAGCAATCAGCCCCAGCATTTT
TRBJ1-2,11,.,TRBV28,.,CASTANYGYTF,TGTGCCAGCACGGCAAACTATGGCTACACCTTC
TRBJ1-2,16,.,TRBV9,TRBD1,CASSVAGQGGEYGYTF,TGTGCCAGCAGCGTAGCGGGACAGGGAGGAGAGTATGGCTACACCTTC
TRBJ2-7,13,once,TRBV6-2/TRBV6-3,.,CASSSGHVYEQYF,TGTGCCAGCAGTTCCGGACACGTCTACGAGCAGTACTTC
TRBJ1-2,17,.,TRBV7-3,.,CASSLLRVGDRYYGYTF,TGTGCCAGCAGCTTATTGCGAGTCGGGGATCGCTACTATGGCTACACCTTC
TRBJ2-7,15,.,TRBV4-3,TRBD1,CASSLDRVPSYEQYF,TGCGCCAGCAGCCTAGACAGGGTTCCATCCTACGAGCAGTACTTC
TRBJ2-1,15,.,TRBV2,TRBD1,CASSYRDRVNNEQFF,TGTGCCAGCAGCTACCGGGACAGGGTCAACAATGAGCAGTTCTTC
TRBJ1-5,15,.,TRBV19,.,CASSIDPGFNQPQHF,TGTGCCAGTAGTATAGATCCGGGTTTCAATCAGCCCCAGCATTTT
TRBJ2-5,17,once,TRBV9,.,CASSVVSGKAFRETQYF,TGTGCCAGCAGCGTAGTGTCCGGGAAGGCTTTCCGAGAGACCCAGTACTTC
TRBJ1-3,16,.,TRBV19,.,CASRPQGPSSGNTIYF,TGTGCCAGTAGACCCCAAGGGCCGAGCTCTGGAAACACCATATATTTT
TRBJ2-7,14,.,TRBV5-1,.,CASSLERTSDEQYF,TGCGCCAGCAGCTTGGAACGGACCTCCGACGAGCAGTACTTC
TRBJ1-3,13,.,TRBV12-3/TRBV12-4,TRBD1,CASRRTGGNTIYF,TGTGCCAGCAGAAGGACAGGGGGAAACACCATATATTTT
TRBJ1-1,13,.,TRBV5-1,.,CASSSQKNTEAFF,TGCGCCAGCAGCTCTCAAAAGAACACTGAAGCTTTCTTT
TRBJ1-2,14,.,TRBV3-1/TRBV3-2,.,CASSQAGGSGFHTF,TGTGCCAGCAGCCAAGCTGGTGGATCGGGGTTCCACACCTTC
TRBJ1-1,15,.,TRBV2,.,CASSEQGPSGTEAFF,TGTGCCAGCAGTGAGCAGGGGCCGAGTGGTACTGAAGCTTTCTTT
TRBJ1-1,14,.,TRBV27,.,CASSSQQGGTEAFF,TGTGCCAGCAGTTCCCAACAGGGAGGTACTGAAGCTTTCTTT
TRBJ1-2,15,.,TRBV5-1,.,CASSPEATSRHGYTF,TGCGCCAGCAGCCCGGAGGCCACCTCAAGGCATGGCTACACCTTC
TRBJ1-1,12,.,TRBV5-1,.,CASSRGGTEAFF,TGCGCCAGCAGCCGAGGCGGCACTGAAGCTTTCTTT
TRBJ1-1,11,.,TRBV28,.,CASSSNTEAFF,TGTGCCAGCAGTTCCAACACTGAAGCTTTCTTT